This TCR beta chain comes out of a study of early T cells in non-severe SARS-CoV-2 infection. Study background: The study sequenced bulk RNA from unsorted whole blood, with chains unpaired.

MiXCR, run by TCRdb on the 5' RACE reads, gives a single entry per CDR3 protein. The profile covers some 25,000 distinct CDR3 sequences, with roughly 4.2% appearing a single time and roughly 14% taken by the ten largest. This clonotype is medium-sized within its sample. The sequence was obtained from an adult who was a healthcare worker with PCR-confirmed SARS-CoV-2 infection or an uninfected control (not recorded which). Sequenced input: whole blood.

CDR3 in amino acids: CASSQYVTGEAFF. The CDR3, as DNA: TGTGCCAGCAGCCAATATGTGACCGGGGAAGCTTTCTTT. The rearrangement uses TRBV3-1 and TRBJ1-1; no firm D call. This CDR3 is built from 13 residues. Germline CDR1 and CDR2: LGHDT and YNNKEL (reference sequence). V was shortened by 2 bases and J by 8 bases, with 12 bases between the two germline ends.